A single T cell receptor (beta chain) is shown here with its context. CD45RO negativity and positive selection for CCR7 defined naive CD8 cells, a population that excluded terminally differentiated effector memory CD45RA+ cells. The data stem from a study of shared clonotypes between healthy human individuals. This CDR3 is 16 amino acids long. J lost 3 bases, V lost 5 bases, and 5 bases had no gene match. Germline CDR1 and CDR2: PRHDT and FYEKMQ (reference sequence). Some clones are missing from TCRdb's copy, which holds only in-frame ones; the method was immunoSEQ multiplex PCR. The table shows about 2.1 million clones, with over 85% occurring only once.

This chain connects TRBV13 to TRBJ2-3, with TRBD2 matching 13 bases. The source is a man aged 18-30 years in good health. Some clones in this sample may be carry-over from other donors' samples. The material sequenced was naive CD8+ T cells from PBMCs. The CDR3 protein is CASSLQTSGRTDTQYF. The CDR3 DNA reads as TGTGCCAGCAGCCTCCAGACTAGCGGGAGGACAGATACGCAGTATTTT.